The 9 T cell receptor beta chains given below trace back to one sample, sequenced in a study of blood T cells in healthy people across ages. Next came a second PCR, run for roughly 6 to 11 cycles, which used a sample-barcoded 5' primer along with a J-beta primer mix. Each CDR3 protein is one row after TCRdb ran MiXCR on the 5' RACE reads. This sample yields around 750,000 distinct CDR3 sequences, of which 53% are seen a single time; 41% belongs to the top ten. Sequencing was performed on blood. These receptors came from a man older than 75 in good health.

Remarks on this clonotype: This may stem from a read error, because a much larger clone lies one nucleotide away. V gene TRBV6-2 or TRBV6-3 combines with J gene TRBJ2-6, with D tentatively TRBD1 (5 bases). The CDR3 contains 18 residues. Per the germline V gene, CDR1 is MNHEY and CDR2 is SVGEGT. Trimming took off 5 bases at V and 0 bases at J, with 17 bases between the two ends. DNA of the CDR3: TGTGCCAGCAGTCGAATGAAGGGGTCCAGCTCTGGGGCCAACGTCCTGACTTTC. Residues: CASSRMKGSSSGANVLTF.

This clonotype was seen a handful of times. The chain couples TRBV9 to TRBJ2-7; maybe TRBD1 (6 bases). The ends were cut back, 0 bases at V and 2 bases at J, with 18 bases in the middle. This CDR3 contains 17 residues. Germline V CDR1 and CDR2: SGDLS, YYNGEE. The CDR3 protein is CASSVAPRQGIPYEQYF. CDR3 coding DNA: TGTGCCAGCAGCGTAGCTCCTCGGCAGGGGATTCCCTACGAGCAGTACTTC.

This rearrangement joins TRBV7-2 to TRBJ2-1; D might be TRBD2 (6 bases). CDR1 is SGHTA and CDR2 is FQGNSA in the germline V gene. Trimming removed 6 bases from V and 4 bases from J, with 13 bases in between. The CDR3 length is 14 residues. The CDR3 bases are TGTGCCAGCAGGGGGCTAGCGCTTTACAATGAGCAGTTCTTC. Its protein product is CASRGLALYNEQFF.

This clonotype was recorded only once. The genes are TRBV20-1 and TRBJ1-1; no definite D call. Trimming took 1 base from V and 1 from J, leaving 10 bases between them. Germline V gene sequence: CDR1 DFQATT, CDR2 SNEGSKA (reference sequence). There are 14 residues in the CDR3. The CDR3 DNA sequence: TGCAGTGCTAGAGCAACCCCGGCGAACACTGAAGCTTTCTTT. This codes for CSARATPANTEAFF.

The chain recombines TRBV12-3 or TRBV12-4 with TRBJ1-4; D is perhaps TRBD1 (6 bases). V lost 1 base to trimming and J lost 1 base, with 7 bases between them. This CDR3 contains 15 residues. CDR3 sequence: CASSLVRGTNEKLFF. The DNA of the CDR3 is TGTGCCAGCAGTTTAGTCAGGGGAACTAATGAAAAACTGTTTTTT.

This sequence joins TRBV12-3 or TRBV12-4 and TRBJ2-3; no definite D call. V lost 5 bases and J lost 6, with 18 bases in between. CDR3 length equals 15 residues. CDR3 amino acids: CASSDGMSSADTQYF. The CDR3 DNA follows: TGTGCCAGCAGTGACGGCATGTCGAGCGCTGATACGCAGTATTTT.

The chain employs TRBV13 and TRBJ2-5; 10 positions match TRBD2. This CDR3 comprises 17 residues. V lost 0 bases, J lost 2 bases, and 6 bases stayed unmatched. From germline, CDR1 is PRHDT and CDR2 FYEKMQ (reference sequence). The CDR3 DNA reads as TGTGCCAGCAGCTTAGGGGCTAGCGGGAGCAGGCAAGAGACCCAGTACTTC. Its protein product is CASSLGASGSRQETQYF.

This clonotype has only a few counts. The chain has TRBV6-6 and TRBJ2-7; 10 nucleotides agree with TRBD1. Trimming took 8 bases from V and 2 from J; bases not matched to a gene: 6. The germline gives CDR1 MNHNY, CDR2 SVGAGI (reference sequence). The CDR3 spans 14 residues. The CDR3 DNA reads as TGTGCCAGCGGGGACAGGGGCCCTACCTACGAGCAGTACTTC. It specifies CASGDRGPTYEQYF.

This clonotype has only a few counts. The chain has TRBV18 and TRBJ1-2; no definite D call. The CDR3 has 14 residues. V shed 3 bases and J shed 0 bases, with 8 bases lying between them. Per the germline V gene, CDR1 is KGHSH and CDR2 is LQKENI. Here the CDR3 reads CASSPTGTNYGYTF. CDR3 nucleotide sequence: TGTGCCAGCTCACCTACCGGGACTAACTATGGCTACACCTTC.